These 21 T cell receptor beta chains were all obtained from the same sample, sequenced in a study of monozygotic twins with inflammatory bowel disease. After re-calling the 5' RACE reads, TCRdb lists one entry per CDR3 protein, DNA absent. The sample includes under 350,000 distinct CDR3 sequences. Sample: blood. Every receptor here comes from a human donor with ulcerative colitis or Crohn's disease, or a healthy co-twin of an affected twin (not recorded which).

The chain carries TRBV20-1 and TRBJ2-4. The CDR3 sequence is 13 residues long. CDR1 and CDR2 (germline): DFQATT, SNEGSKA (reference sequence). The CDR3 loop is CSARVVDKNIQYF.

The chain has TRBV27 and TRBJ1-2. This CDR3 is built from 14 residues. Germline V gives CDR1 MNHEY, CDR2 SMNVEV (reference sequence). The CDR3 sequence: CASSLRAGPYGYTF.

The chain combines TRBV20-1 with TRBJ2-5. The CDR3 totals 12 residues. Germline CDR1 reads DFQATT; CDR2 reads SNEGSKA (reference sequence). CDR3 in amino acids: CSASGLRETQYF.

The chain employs TRBV5-1 and TRBJ2-1. Germline V gene data show CDR1 as SGHRS and CDR2 as YFSETQ. This CDR3 has 14 residues. The CDR3 sequence is CASSLDRFGNEQFF.

The chain carries TRBV12-3 or TRBV12-4 and TRBJ2-1; TCRdb outputs TRBD2, but without DNA this stays unchecked. The CDR3 length is 15 residues. CDR3: CASSLQAVPNNEQFF.

The chain couples TRBV19 to TRBJ2-2; TCRdb returns TRBD1, unconfirmable since there is no DNA. The CDR3 is 14 amino acids. CDR1 and CDR2 (germline): LNHDA, SQIVND (reference sequence). CDR3 in amino acids: CASSLTGGAGELFF. The complete variable domain, with remaining parts taken from reference TRBV19 and TRBJ2-2, reads DGGITQSPKYLFRKEGQNVTLSCEQNLNHDAMYWYRQDPGQGLRLIYYSQIVNDFQKGDIAEGYSVSREKKESFPLTVTSAQKNPTAFYLCASSLTGGAGELFFGEGSRLTVL.

This chain links TRBV6-5 with TRBJ2-3. Germline V CDR1 and CDR2: MNHEY, SVGAGI. CDR3 size: 15 residues. The CDR3 region is CASSYSTVVTDTQYF.

J is TRBJ2-1 and V is TRBV30; absent DNA, TCRdb's TRBD2 call cannot be checked. CDR3 size: 15 residues. Germline V gene sequence: CDR1 GTSNPN, CDR2 SVGIG (reference sequence). The CDR3 sequence is CAWSPTLAGGRRQFF.

This sequence joins TRBV18 and TRBJ2-7; TCRdb lists TRBD1, though no DNA is available to test this call. The CDR3 extends over 15 amino acids. Germline assignment: CDR1 KGHSH and CDR2 LQKENI. This chain's CDR3 is CASSPDRMSSYEQYF.

The chain has TRBV7-2 and TRBJ2-2; as DNA is missing, the TRBD1 call by TCRdb cannot be tested. This CDR3 is built from 15 residues. Germline CDR1 is SGHTA and CDR2 is FQGNSA. This chain's CDR3 is CASSLARGQAGELFF.

The rearrangement links TRBV11-2 to TRBJ1-2; TCRdb's D gene call, TRBD1, goes unchecked for lack of DNA. CDR1 is SGHAT and CDR2 is FQNNGV in the germline V gene. The CDR3 extends over 15 amino acids. CDR3 in amino acids: CASSLISGGAVGYTF.

The rearrangement uses TRBV18 and TRBJ2-7; TCRdb lists TRBD1, though no DNA is available to test this call. CDR3 length equals 14 residues. Germline assignment: CDR1 KGHSH and CDR2 LQKENI. The CDR3: CASAAGTPRDEQYF.

The V and J genes are TRBV7-2 and TRBJ2-5. This CDR3 contains 16 residues. Germline assignment: CDR1 SGHTA and CDR2 FQGNSA. The CDR3 protein is CASSLSGTQIQETQYF.

The J gene is TRBJ2-3, the V gene TRBV11-2; TCRdb proposes TRBD2, but this gene call is untestable without DNA. The CDR3 runs to 19 residues. Germline loops: CDR1 SGHAT, CDR2 FQNNGV. CDR3 sequence reads: CASSFLPLGSGGKWDTQYF.

The gene calls are TRBV5-1 and TRBJ1-1. The germline CDR1 and CDR2 sequences are SGHRS and YFSETQ. The CDR3 is 13 amino acids. The CDR3 is CASSLVVGVGAFF.

The chain couples TRBV5-1 to TRBJ2-1. This CDR3 comprises 14 residues. Germline loops: CDR1 SGHRS, CDR2 YFSETQ. CDR3 region: CASSLELANNEQFF.

The gene calls are TRBV7-6 and TRBJ2-1; no DNA is available, so the TRBD2 call from TCRdb remains unchecked. Germline CDR1 and CDR2: SGHVS and FNYEAQ. The CDR3 totals 17 residues. CDR3 residues: CASSSFRGSGSYNEQFF.

This sequence joins TRBV7-3 and TRBJ2-3; TCRdb calls TRBD2, which cannot be checked without DNA. Germline CDR1 SGHTA, CDR2 FQGTGA. The length of the CDR3 is 14 residues. This chain's CDR3 is CASTSGLSTDTQYF. The full variable domain, in which reference TRBV7-3 and TRBJ2-3 provide the parts outside the CDR3, is GAGVSQTPSNKVTEKGKYVELRCDPISGHTALYWYRQSLGQGPEFLIYFQGTGAADDSGLPNDRFFAVRPEGSVSTLKIQRTERGDSAVYLCASTSGLSTDTQYFGPGTRLTVL.

The chain couples TRBV7-2 to TRBJ1-2. The CDR3 has 14 amino acids. The germline gives CDR1 SGHTA, CDR2 FQGNSA. The CDR3 reads CASSLDSFYNGYTF.

The genes are TRBV13 and TRBJ2-1; the TRBD1 assignment by TCRdb is unverifiable without DNA. The length of the CDR3 is 17 residues. The germline V gene encodes CDR1 PRHDT and CDR2 FYEKMQ (reference sequence). The CDR3 is CASSPLPRASSYNEQFF.

This chain's CDR3 is CASGWGFNQPQHF. The chain carries TRBV4-3 and TRBJ1-5. Germline loops: CDR1 LGHNA, CDR2 YSLEER. The CDR3 sequence is 13 residues long.